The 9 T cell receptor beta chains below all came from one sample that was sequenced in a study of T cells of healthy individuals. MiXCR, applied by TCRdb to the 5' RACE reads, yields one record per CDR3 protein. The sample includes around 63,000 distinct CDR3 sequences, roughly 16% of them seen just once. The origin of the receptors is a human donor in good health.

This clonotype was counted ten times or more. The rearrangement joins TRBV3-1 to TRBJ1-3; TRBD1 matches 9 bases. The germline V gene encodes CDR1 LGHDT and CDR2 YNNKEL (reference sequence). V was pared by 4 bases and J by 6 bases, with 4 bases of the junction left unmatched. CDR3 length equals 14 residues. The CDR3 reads CASSPTGGVNTIYF. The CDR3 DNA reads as TGTGCCAGCAGCCCCACAGGGGGCGTAAACACCATATATTTT.

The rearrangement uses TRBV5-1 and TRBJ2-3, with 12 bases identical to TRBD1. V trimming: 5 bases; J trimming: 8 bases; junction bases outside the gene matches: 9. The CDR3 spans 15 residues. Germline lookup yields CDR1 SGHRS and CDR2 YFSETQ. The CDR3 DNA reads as TGCGCCAGCAGTCCCGGGACAGGGGGCGGAGGTACGCAGTATTTT. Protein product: CASSPGTGGGGTQYF.

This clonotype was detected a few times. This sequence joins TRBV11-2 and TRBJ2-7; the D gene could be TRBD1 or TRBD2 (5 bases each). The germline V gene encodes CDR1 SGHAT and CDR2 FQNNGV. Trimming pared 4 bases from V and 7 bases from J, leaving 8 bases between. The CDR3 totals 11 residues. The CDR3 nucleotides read TGTGCCAGCAGCTCGGGGCCAGAGCAGTACTTC. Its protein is CASSSGPEQYF.

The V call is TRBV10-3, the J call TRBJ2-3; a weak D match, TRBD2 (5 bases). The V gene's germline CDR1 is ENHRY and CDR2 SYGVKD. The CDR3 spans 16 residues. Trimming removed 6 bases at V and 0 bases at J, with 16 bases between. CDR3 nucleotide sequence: TGTGCCATCAGGAAAGACGGGCGGACTAGCACAGATACGCAGTATTTT. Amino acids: CAIRKDGRTSTDTQYF.

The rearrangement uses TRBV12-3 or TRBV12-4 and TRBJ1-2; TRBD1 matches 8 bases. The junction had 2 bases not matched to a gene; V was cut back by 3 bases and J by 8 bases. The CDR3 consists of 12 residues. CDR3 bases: TGTGCCAGCAGTTTTACAGGGGGGGGCTACACCTTC. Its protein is CASSFTGGGYTF.

DNA of the CDR3: TGCAGTGCCTCCCCTGGAGGAGTAGCAAACACAGATACGCAGTATTTT. Encoded protein: CSASPGGVANTDTQYF. V gene TRBV20-1 combines with J gene TRBJ2-3; D is perhaps TRBD2 (5 bases). This CDR3 has 16 residues. Per the germline V gene, CDR1 is DFQATT and CDR2 is SNEGSKA (reference sequence). V was cut by 6 bases and J by 2 bases, with 21 bases left in between.

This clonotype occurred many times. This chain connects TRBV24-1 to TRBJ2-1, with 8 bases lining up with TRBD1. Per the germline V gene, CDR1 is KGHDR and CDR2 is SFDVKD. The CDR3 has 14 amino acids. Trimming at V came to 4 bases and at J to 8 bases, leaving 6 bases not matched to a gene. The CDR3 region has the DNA TGTGCCACCAGTGAATTCGGGACAGGCTATGAGCAGTTCTTC. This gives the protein CATSEFGTGYEQFF.

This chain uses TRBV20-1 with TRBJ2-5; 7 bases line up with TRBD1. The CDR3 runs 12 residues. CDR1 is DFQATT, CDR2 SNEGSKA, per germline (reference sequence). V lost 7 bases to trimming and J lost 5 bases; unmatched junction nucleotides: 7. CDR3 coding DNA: TGCAGTGTCAGAGGGGGCGAGGAGACCCAGTACTTC. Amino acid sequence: CSVRGGEETQYF.

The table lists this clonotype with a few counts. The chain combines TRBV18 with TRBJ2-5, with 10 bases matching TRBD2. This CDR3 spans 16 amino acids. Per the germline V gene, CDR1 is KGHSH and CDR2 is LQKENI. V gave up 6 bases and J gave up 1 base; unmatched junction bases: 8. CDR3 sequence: CASSLSSGGLQETQYF. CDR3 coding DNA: TGTGCCAGCTCGCTATCTAGCGGGGGCCTCCAAGAGACCCAGTACTTC.